The 23 T cell receptor beta chains listed next were all sequenced from one sample in a study of early T cells in non-severe SARS-CoV-2 infection. TCRdb independently ran MiXCR on the 5' RACE reads; one entry per CDR3 protein. The sample includes tens of thousands of distinct CDR3 sequences, 10% to 15% seen only once; the top ten take approximately 7%. The sample consisted of whole blood. All receptors derive from an adult who was a healthcare worker with PCR-confirmed SARS-CoV-2 infection or an uninfected control (not recorded which).

This CDR3 is CASSELVRPEAFF. In DNA form, the CDR3 reads TGTGCCAGCAGTGAATTGGTAAGGCCTGAAGCTTTCTTT. The chain uses TRBV6-1 and TRBJ1-1; D not certain. V lost 2 bases and J 6 bases, leaving 10 bases between the germline ends. CDR1 and CDR2 from the germline V gene are MNHNS and SASEGT. This CDR3 contains 13 residues.

The sample holds many counts of this clonotype. This chain connects TRBV7-6 to TRBJ2-7; 15 bases are shared with TRBD2. Germline CDR1 is SGHVS and CDR2 is FNYEAQ. After removal of 5 bases from V and 4 bases from J, the junction contained 9 bases not matched to a gene. There are 17 residues in the CDR3. The CDR3 nucleotides are TGTGCCAGCAGCCCTACCGGACTAGCGGGAGGGGAGTACGAGCAGTACTTC. It codes for CASSPTGLAGGEYEQYF.

DNA of the CDR3: TGTGCCAGCACCCCGCCTGGGGAAGATACGCAGTATTTT. Translation gives CASTPPGEDTQYF. This chain joins TRBV6-5 and TRBJ2-3; D unclear. Looked up from germline, CDR1 is MNHEY and CDR2 is SVGAGI. With 7 bases removed from V and 5 bases from J, the gap between germline ends came to 13 bases. This CDR3 spans 13 amino acids.

The table lists this clonotype with a count of one. An end of the junction differs from the germline gene, which may be a read error. The chain employs TRBV7-9 and TRBJ2-1, with no clear D. The length of the CDR3 is 14 residues. In germline, CDR1 is SEHNR, CDR2 FQNEAQ (reference sequence). This CDR3 is CASRVSLQSNEQIF. CDR3 nucleotides: TGTGCCAGCCGGGTGTCCCTACAGTCCAATGAGCAGATCTTC. Full variable domain (rest looked up from reference TRBV7-9 and TRBJ2-1): DTGVSQNPRHKITKRGQNVTFRCDPISEHNRLYWYRQTLGQGPEFLTYFQNEAQLEKSRLLSDRFSAERPKGSFSTLEIQRTEQGDSAMYLCASRVSLQSNEQIFGPGTRLTVL.

There are a few counts of this clonotype. The V gene is TRBV20-1, the J gene TRBJ2-1; TRBD2 aligns across 13 bases. The V gene end was trimmed by 5 bases and the J gene end by 3 bases; junction bases not matched to a gene: 4. CDR3 size: 15 residues. Germline V gene sequence: CDR1 DFQATT, CDR2 SNEGSKA (reference sequence). CDR3 protein: CSASGTSGNYNEQFF. CDR3 sequence (DNA): TGCAGTGCTTCCGGGACTAGCGGGAACTACAATGAGCAGTTCTTC.

The V gene is TRBV20-1, the J gene TRBJ1-5; D not resolved. Germline values: CDR1 DFQATT, CDR2 SNEGSKA (reference sequence). V shed 3 bases and J shed 1 base, with 10 bases lying between them. The length of the CDR3 is 14 residues. The CDR3 protein is CSARGRASNQPQHF. The CDR3 DNA reads TGCAGTGCTAGGGGTAGGGCGAGCAATCAGCCCCAGCATTTT.

This clonotype was observed a few times. The CDR3 region has the DNA TGTGCCAGCAGCCGAGACAGGTCCTATGGCTACACCTTC. This gives the protein CASSRDRSYGYTF. This chain joins TRBV27 and TRBJ1-2; D is possibly TRBD1 (6 bases). CDR3 length equals 13 residues. V was clipped by 6 bases and J by 4 bases, with 12 bases between them. Germline-derived CDR1 and CDR2 are MNHEY and SMNVEV (reference sequence).

V is TRBV15 and J is TRBJ1-1; the D gene is possibly TRBD1 (5 bases). Germline V gene sequence: CDR1 LNHNV, CDR2 YYDKDF (reference sequence). This CDR3 contains 14 residues. Trimming took off 0 bases at V and 4 bases at J, with 9 bases between the two ends. CDR3 residues: CATSRDMGLTEAFF. CDR3 nucleotide sequence: TGTGCCACCAGCAGAGATATGGGGCTCACTGAAGCTTTCTTT.

This clonotype has at least ten counts. The chain uses TRBV10-3 and TRBJ2-3; no reliable D call. CDR3 length: 12 amino acids. Trimming pared 2 bases from V and 11 bases from J, leaving 11 bases between. The germline V gene has CDR1 ENHRY and CDR2 SYGVKD. CDR3 sequence reads: CAISENSQQQYF. The CDR3 DNA reads TGTGCCATCAGTGAGAATAGTCAGCAGCAGTATTTT.

V is TRBV28 and J is TRBJ2-7; D might be TRBD1 (5 bases). The CDR3 extends over 13 amino acids. Trimming left V 6 bases short and J 2 bases short, with 11 bases between. Germline V gives CDR1 MDHEN, CDR2 SYDVKM. CDR3 loop: CASRPGLPYEQYF. CDR3 bases: TGTGCCAGCAGGCCAGGGCTCCCCTACGAGCAGTACTTC.

This clonotype was observed a handful of times. The chain joins TRBV6-2 or TRBV6-3 to TRBJ1-5; 7 bases are a match to TRBD1. V shed 6 bases and J 2 bases; nucleotides not matched to a gene: 4. Germline CDR1 MNHEY, CDR2 SVGEGT. The CDR3 sequence is 14 residues long. The CDR3 reads CASRITGGNQPQHF. The CDR3 coding sequence is TGTGCCAGCAGGATAACAGGGGGCAATCAGCCCCAGCATTTT.

In its sample, this clonotype was seen a few times. The rearrangement joins TRBV9 to TRBJ2-7; 9 nucleotides line up with TRBD2. V trimming: 3 bases; J trimming: 6 bases; junction bases outside the gene matches: 22. Per germline, CDR1 SGDLS and CDR2 YYNGEE. This CDR3 comprises 19 residues. The CDR3 DNA reads TGTGCCAGCAGCGGATGTCGGGGACCTAGCGGGACAAGTCCGTGCGAGCAGTACTTC. Protein product: CASSGCRGPSGTSPCEQYF.

This sequence joins TRBV3-1 and TRBJ1-2; D is uncertain. V was cut by 4 bases and J by 6 bases, with 12 bases left in between. The germline CDR1 and CDR2 sequences are LGHDT and YNNKEL (reference sequence). The length of the CDR3 is 13 residues. The DNA for the CDR3 is TGTGCCAGCAGCCGTCGGGCAGCCAATGGCTACACCTTC. Translated, it gives CASSRRAANGYTF.

This clonotype was seen at least ten times. V and J are TRBV20-1 and TRBJ2-7, with D perhaps matching TRBD1 (6 bases). The CDR3 spans 16 residues. Trimming left V 3 bases short and J 4 bases short, with 22 bases between. Germline V gene data show CDR1 as DFQATT and CDR2 as SNEGSKA (reference sequence). The CDR3 reads CSASWGHSTSGYEQYF. The CDR3 bases are TGCAGTGCTAGTTGGGGACACTCCACCTCTGGATACGAGCAGTACTTC.

The CDR3 protein is CASTGDWPYTEAFF. CDR3 coding DNA: TGTGCCAGCACCGGGGACTGGCCTTACACTGAAGCTTTCTTT. The chain employs TRBV6-2 or TRBV6-3 and TRBJ1-1, with a weak D call TRBD1 (5 bases). Germline-derived CDR1 and CDR2 are MNHEY and SVGEGT. Trimming cost V 7 bases and J 3 bases, with 15 bases left between them. This CDR3 has 14 residues.

This clonotype was detected only a few times. The chain couples TRBV6-5 to TRBJ2-2, with no clear D. The germline V and J ends were trimmed by 7 bases and 6 bases, with 15 bases remaining between them. The CDR3 consists of 14 residues. From germline, CDR1 is MNHEY and CDR2 SVGAGI. The CDR3 sequence is CASIGRYGAGELFF. CDR3 in DNA: TGTGCCAGCATCGGGCGATATGGGGCCGGGGAGCTGTTTTTT.

This clonotype was detected a few times. J is TRBJ2-3 and V is TRBV21-1; the table calls TRBD2, which could not be checked here. TRBV21-1 is assigned pseudogene status. This CDR3 is built from 15 residues. The CDR3 loop reads CASRRLAGYTDTQYF. CDR3 DNA sequence: TGTGCCAGCAGGAGACTAGCGGGGTACACAGATACGCAGTATTTT.

This clonotype was observed a handful of times. The chain links TRBV7-8 to TRBJ1-5; tentative D call: TRBD1 (5 bases). The CDR3 has 15 residues. Trimming left V 1 base short and J 5 bases short, with 12 bases between. CDR1 and CDR2 (germline): SGHVS, FQNEAQ. The CDR3 nucleotides are TGTGCCAGCAGCTTAGGCAGGGCCCGTGATCAGCCCCAGCATTTT. Protein: CASSLGRARDQPQHF.

The genes are TRBV6-5 and TRBJ2-1, with 12 bases identical to TRBD2. The CDR3 is 15 amino acids. Germline loops: CDR1 MNHEY, CDR2 SVGAGI. V trimming: 2 bases; J trimming: 9 bases; junction bases outside the gene matches: 5. CDR3 loop: CASSYLLAGGIEQFF. DNA for the CDR3: TGTGCCAGCAGTTACCTGCTAGCGGGAGGGATTGAGCAGTTCTTC.

J is TRBJ2-7 and V is TRBV7-3; 8 bases are shared with TRBD1. J lost 5 bases, V lost 5 bases, and 8 bases had no gene match. CDR3 length: 14 amino acids. Per germline, CDR1 SGHTA and CDR2 FQGTGA. The CDR3 region has the DNA TGTGCCAGCAGCCCTGGACAGGGAGCCGACGAGCAGTACTTC. Protein: CASSPGQGADEQYF.

This clonotype was picked up a small number of times. The V gene is TRBV3-1, the J gene TRBJ2-3; 15 bases are shared with TRBD2. This CDR3 region has 16 residues. Trimming took 5 bases from V and 8 from J; bases not matched to a gene: 8. Germline V CDR1 and CDR2: LGHDT, YNNKEL (reference sequence). Written as DNA, the CDR3 is TGTGCCAGCAGCACCTGGACTAGCGGGGGGGAGCCTACGCAGTATTTT. It specifies CASSTWTSGGEPTQYF.

The V gene is TRBV6-2 or TRBV6-3, the J gene TRBJ2-7; 11 nucleotides line up with TRBD1. Germline V gene lookup returns CDR1 MNHEY and CDR2 SVGEGT. V dropped 5 bases and J dropped 6; count of bases not matched to a gene: 6. This CDR3 has 14 amino acids. The DNA for the CDR3 is TGTGCCAGCAGTGCCTCCGGGACAGGGGGCGAGCAGTACTTC. It encodes CASSASGTGGEQYF.

This clonotype showed up just a few times. This rearrangement joins TRBV6-6 to TRBJ2-5; TRBD1 aligns across 8 bases. There are 15 residues in the CDR3. V gave up 7 bases and J gave up 7 bases; unmatched junction bases: 14. The germline V gene encodes CDR1 MNHNY and CDR2 SVGAGI (reference sequence). The CDR3 protein is CASKPGQVIVATQYF. Here the CDR3 DNA reads TGTGCCAGCAAACCGGGACAGGTCATTGTCGCGACCCAGTACTTC.